Described below is a single TCR beta chain sequence and its context. This sample is part of a study of blood T cell repertoires in COVID-19. About the study: Collection of acute and convalescent COVID-19 samples took place in the United States, Italy and Spain. PBMCs, B-cell-depleted T cells, or T cells were the source of the cDNA or gDNA that made up the material.

Germline CDR1 and CDR2: SGHTA and FQGNSA. J was trimmed by 5 bases and V by 0 bases; bases with no gene match: 4. The CDR3 extends over 16 amino acids. Per the study methods: Amplified reference gene primers provided the basis for estimating nucleated cell counts. TCRdb keeps only in-frame clones here, not all; method: immunoSEQ multiplex PCR. That table is the source of V, J and clone size, and D and trimming were worked out from the DNA. The sample gives 100,000 to 150,000 clones, approximately 85% of which show up once; 5% to 6.5% is in the top ten. The chain has TRBV7-2 and TRBJ2-1, with TRBD2 matching over 10 bases. The clonotype originates from a human donor in a cohort sampled during active COVID-19. The sample comprised peripheral blood. In DNA form, the CDR3 reads TGTGCCAGCAGCTTAGCATGGACTAGCGGAAACAATGAGCAGTTCTTC. This gives the protein CASSLAWTSGNNEQFF. Full variable domain (missing parts from reference TRBV7-2 and TRBJ2-1): GAGVSQSPSNKVTEKGKDVELRCDPISGHTALYWYRQSLGQGLEFLIYFQGNSAPDKSGLPSDRFSAERTGGSVSTLTIQRTQQEDSAVYLCASSLAWTSGNNEQFFGPGTRLTVL.